This T cell receptor beta chain is from a study of regulatory T cells in long-lasting Graves disease. A remark on this clonotype: Its matching antigen is unknown. A read error may explain this, as a much larger clone is one base away.

Building the TCR beta libraries relied on iRepertoire HTBI primers, and CDR3 regions underwent Arm-PCR. MiXCR, applied by TCRdb to the multiplex PCR reads, yields one record per CDR3 protein. This sample carries 400,000 to 500,000 distinct CDR3 sequences, 21% of them seen once, and the ten largest clones take about 13%. Time point here: persistent/refractory GD, antithyroid drugs over 5 years with positive TRAb. The TCR library was made from RNA that had been extracted from PBMCs in TRIzol. Study-level findings and limits: TRBV28, TRBJ1-2 and TRBJ2-5 emerged as the favored segments in persistent disease. Authors noted too few samples as a limitation. Clonotypes that were public and shared totalled a few thousand in persistent patients versus 800 to 1,000 in new patients.

This CDR3 region has 12 residues. Per the germline V gene, CDR1 is ENHRY and CDR2 is SYGVKD. The clonotype comes from a female donor with Graves disease. The material sequenced was peripheral blood mononuclear cells (PBMCs), taken when the disease was refractory, from a patient treated with antithyroid drugs. The chain joins TRBV10-3 to TRBJ2-7, with unresolved D. CDR3 in amino acids: CAISADGVEQCF. DNA for the CDR3: TGTGCCATCAGCGCTGACGGCGTCGAGCAGTGCTTC.